These 19 T cell receptor beta chains were sequenced from one sample in a study of blood T cell repertoires in COVID-19. The data were produced by immunoSEQ multiplex PCR, yet TCRdb's version contains in-frame clones alone and is incomplete. Of about 98,000 clones listed, 82% are singletons. Sequenced material: peripheral blood. These receptors all come from an elderly man with acute or convalescent COVID-19.

The J gene is TRBJ2-5, the V gene TRBV3-1 (or the pseudogene TRBV3-2), with a possible D match to TRBD1 (7 bases). The CDR3 is made up of 14 amino acids. Trimming cost V 6 bases and J 4 bases, with 15 bases left between them. Germline V gene lookup returns CDR1 LGHDT and CDR2 YNNKEL (reference sequence). Written as DNA, the CDR3 is TGTGCCAGCAGGGTGAGACAGGGAGGAGAGACCCAGTACTTC. Encoded protein: CASRVRQGGETQYF.

J is TRBJ1-6 and V is TRBV27, with TRBD1 matching over 9 bases. The CDR3 sequence is 16 residues long. Looked up from germline, CDR1 is MNHEY and CDR2 is SMNVEV (reference sequence). The junction had 15 bases not matched to a gene; V was cut back by 8 bases and J by 10 bases. CDR3 loop: CASYSLRTGVGSPLHF. CDR3 in DNA: TGTGCCAGCTACTCCCTTAGGACAGGGGTAGGATCACCCCTCCACTTT.

V usage is TRBV29-1 and J usage is TRBJ2-1, with 8 bases identical to TRBD2. V dropped 0 bases and J dropped 3; count of bases not matched to a gene: 7. Germline assignment: CDR1 SQVTM and CDR2 ANQGSEA. The CDR3 covers 16 residues. CDR3 in DNA: TGCAGCGTTGAAGAGCTGAAGCGGGAGTTCTACAATGAGCAGTTCTTC. Its protein is CSVEELKREFYNEQFF.

The V call is TRBV30, the J call TRBJ1-1, with D maybe TRBD1 (5 bases). The CDR3 has 16 residues. CDR1 is GTSNPN and CDR2 is SVGIG in the germline V gene (reference sequence). The germline V and J ends were trimmed by 3 bases and 3 bases, with 20 bases remaining between them. CDR3 amino acids: CAWSHGASWGDTEAFF. CDR3 coding DNA: TGTGCCTGGAGCCATGGGGCCTCCTGGGGTGACACTGAAGCTTTCTTT.

The chain links TRBV28 to TRBJ1-1; D gene unclear. This CDR3 is 14 amino acids long. V was shortened by 7 bases and J by 2 bases, with 14 bases between the two germline ends. The germline CDR1 and CDR2 sequences are MDHEN and SYDVKM. The CDR3 nucleotides read TGTGCCAGCACCAAAAGCGTAGGAAACACTGAAGCTTTCTTT. Its protein is CASTKSVGNTEAFF.

The chain recombines TRBV6-5 with TRBJ1-5; 8 bases align to TRBD1. Germline assignment: CDR1 MNHEY and CDR2 SVGAGI. The CDR3 is 16 amino acids. J gave up 4 bases and V 4 bases, and 9 bases lay outside the gene matches. CDR3: CASSSLGDRPNQPQHF. The DNA of the CDR3 is TGTGCCAGCAGTTCTCTCGGGGACAGGCCGAATCAGCCCCAGCATTTT.

The genes are TRBV18 and TRBJ1-2; a weak D match, TRBD1 (5 bases). The CDR3 runs to 15 residues. Trimming left V 3 bases short and J 5 bases short, with 16 bases between. Germline V gene lookup returns CDR1 KGHSH and CDR2 LQKENI. The CDR3, as DNA: TGTGCCAGCTCACCCACAGGCCCCGGGGGGTATGGCTACACCTTC. Translated, it gives CASSPTGPGGYGYTF.

The CDR3 DNA reads TGTGCCAGCAGTTACACCCGACAGGGGAGGAACACTGAAGCTTTCTTT. It specifies CASSYTRQGRNTEAFF. The chain carries TRBV6-2 or TRBV6-3 and TRBJ1-1, with 8 bases matching TRBD1. The CDR3 contains 16 residues. Germline V gene sequence: CDR1 MNHEY, CDR2 SVGEGT. Trimming removed 2 bases from V and 1 base from J; junction bases left unmatched: 6.

The chain uses TRBV18 and TRBJ1-2; 7 bases are shared with TRBD1. V was pared by 6 bases and J by 2 bases, with 3 bases of the junction left unmatched. CDR3 length: 13 amino acids. CDR1 is KGHSH and CDR2 is LQKENI in the germline V gene. The CDR3 DNA sequence: TGTGCCAGCTCGGGGGGACAGAACTATGGCTACACCTTC. It translates to CASSGGQNYGYTF.

This clone was observed a few times. The chain uses TRBV5-4 and TRBJ2-7; tentative D call: TRBD1 (5 bases). Germline CDR1 and CDR2: SGHNT and YYREEE (reference sequence). This CDR3 has 12 amino acids. Trimming removed 4 bases from V and 4 bases from J, with 9 bases in between. CDR3 DNA: TGTGCCAGCAGCCTTCAGGGATACGAGCAGTACTTC. This translates into CASSLQGYEQYF.

CDR3 DNA: TGCGCCAGCAGCCCCACTCCGGGACAGAGATACGAGCAGTACTTC. This sequence encodes CASSPTPGQRYEQYF. The rearrangement joins TRBV5-1 to TRBJ2-7; TRBD1 matches 7 bases. Germline-derived CDR1 and CDR2 are SGHRS and YFSETQ. Unmatched junction bases numbered 11, after V lost 4 bases and J lost 4 bases. The CDR3 is made up of 15 amino acids.

The J gene is TRBJ2-4, the V gene TRBV30; 9 positions match TRBD1. CDR1 and CDR2 (germline): GTSNPN, SVGIG (reference sequence). After removal of 8 bases from V and 1 base from J, the junction contained 3 bases not matched to a gene. CDR3 size: 13 residues. The CDR3 sequence: CAGDRGAKNIQYF. Written as DNA, the CDR3 is TGTGCCGGTGACAGGGGGGCCAAAAACATTCAGTACTTC.

The chain couples TRBV28 to TRBJ2-7; no firm D call. The germline V gene has CDR1 MDHEN and CDR2 SYDVKM. Trimming took 7 bases from V and 5 from J, leaving 15 bases between them. The CDR3 extends over 13 amino acids. The CDR3 DNA follows: TGTGCCAGCATTGGAATAGCTCTAGACGAGCAGTACTTC. Its translation is CASIGIALDEQYF.

This chain connects TRBV7-2 to TRBJ2-5; 9 bases map to TRBD1. This CDR3 is built from 15 residues. Trimming at V came to 3 bases and at J to 4 bases, leaving 6 bases not matched to a gene. Germline values: CDR1 SGHTA, CDR2 FQGNSA. The CDR3 here is CASSLGTGLRETQYF. As DNA, the CDR3 is TGTGCCAGCAGCTTGGGGACAGGGTTGAGAGAGACCCAGTACTTC.

This clone was detected a few times. The V call is TRBV11-3, the J call TRBJ1-1, with 7 bases that match TRBD1. The V gene end was trimmed by 8 bases and the J gene end by 8 bases; junction bases not matched to a gene: 5. The germline gives CDR1 SGHNT, CDR2 YENEEA. CDR3 length: 11 residues. The CDR3 DNA is TGTGCCAGCTTATCGGGACAGGAAGCTTTCTTT. Translating gives CASLSGQEAFF.

The rearrangement uses TRBV6-6 and TRBJ2-7; tentative D call: TRBD1 (5 bases). V lost 0 bases, J lost 3 bases, and 9 bases lay in between. Germline values: CDR1 MNHNY, CDR2 SVGAGI (reference sequence). This CDR3 is 14 amino acids long. In DNA, the CDR3 is TGTGCCAGCAGTTACTCATCCAGGGACTACGAGCAGTACTTC. This encodes CASSYSSRDYEQYF.

J is TRBJ2-1 and V is TRBV11-3, with 7 bases fitting TRBD1. The V segment lost 4 bases and the J segment 0 bases; nucleotides outside the gene matches: 3. This CDR3 has 15 amino acids. The germline V gene has CDR1 SGHNT and CDR2 YENEEA. CDR3 in amino acids: CASSYDRDSYNEQFF. CDR3 sequence (DNA): TGTGCCAGCAGCTATGACAGGGACTCCTACAATGAGCAGTTCTTC.

V usage is TRBV3-1 (or the pseudogene TRBV3-2) and J usage is TRBJ1-1; D is unclear. CDR3 length equals 12 residues. Germline CDR1 is LGHDT and CDR2 is YNNKEL (reference sequence). The V end was cut by 1 base, the J end by 10 bases, with 10 bases between. CDR3 loop: CASSQGRYGAFF. In nucleotides, the CDR3 is TGTGCCAGCAGCCAAGGTCGGTATGGAGCTTTCTTT.

The gene calls are TRBV6-7 and TRBJ2-5; a weak D match, TRBD1 (6 bases). TRBV6-7 is flagged as an ORF with uncertain function. The V gene lost 2 bases and the J gene lost 4 bases, with 17 bases spanning the gap. The CDR3 length is 16 residues. CDR3 in DNA: TGTGCCAGCAGTTACCCCCCTCAGAAAGGGGGAGAGACCCAGTACTTC. It translates to CASSYPPQKGGETQYF.